One sample yielded the 22 T cell receptor beta chains listed below, sequenced in a study of T cell responses to AZD1222 COVID-19 vaccine. Data came from immunoSEQ multiplex PCR; TCRdb stores just in-frame clones and leaves some out. The profile covers 120,000 or so clones, with 75% to 95% appearing a single time and approximately 7.6% taken by the ten largest. The sample here was peripheral blood, taken on day 0 of AZD1222 vaccination. These receptors all stem from an adult in good health.

The CDR3 DNA reads as TGTGCCAGTAACCATGGGCGGGGCAGCAATCAGCCCCAGCATTTT. Protein product: CASNHGRGSNQPQHF. V and J are TRBV19 and TRBJ1-5; TRBD1 is a possible D gene (5 bases). CDR3 size: 15 residues. V lost 7 bases and J 1 base, leaving 14 bases between the germline ends. The V gene's germline CDR1 is LNHDA and CDR2 SQIVND (reference sequence).

This chain links TRBV10-2 with TRBJ1-5; D unclear. There are 15 residues in the CDR3. V was pared by 5 bases and J by 4 bases, with 15 bases between. The germline V gene has CDR1 WSHSY and CDR2 SAAADI. The CDR3 loop is CASSRLGQDNQPQHF. The CDR3 DNA is TGCGCCAGCAGTCGCTTGGGCCAGGATAATCAGCCCCAGCATTTT.

The chain joins TRBV5-6 to TRBJ1-2, with TRBD1 as a possible D gene (6 bases). V was trimmed by 0 bases and J by 3 bases, leaving 12 bases between them. Germline lookup yields CDR1 SGHDT and CDR2 YYEEEE. The CDR3 has 15 residues. CDR3 region: CASSLVGGPYYGYTF. CDR3 bases: TGTGCCAGCAGCTTGGTCGGGGGCCCTTACTATGGCTACACCTTC. Full variable domain (rest looked up from reference TRBV5-6 and TRBJ1-2): DAGVTQSPTHLIKTRGQQVTLRCSPKSGHDTVSWYQQALGQGPQFIFQYYEEEERQRGNFPDRFSGHQFPNYSSELNVNALLLGDSALYLCASSLVGGPYYGYTFGSGTRLTVV.

The chain links TRBV18 to TRBJ2-1, with D possibly TRBD1 on 6 matching bases. This CDR3 region has 16 residues. CDR1 KGHSH and CDR2 LQKENI come from the germline V gene. Deletions cut 6 bases from V and 6 bases from J, with 21 bases between. The chain's CDR3 is CASSLATGSGRNEQFF. The CDR3 nucleotides read TGTGCCAGCTCTCTCGCCACAGGGTCGGGGCGCAATGAGCAGTTCTTC.

The chain couples TRBV6-2 or TRBV6-3 to TRBJ1-5; D gene ambiguous. The V end lost 0 bases, the J end lost 5 bases, and 5 bases lay between the germline ends. The germline V gene has CDR1 MNHEY and CDR2 SVGEGT. The CDR3 runs to 13 residues. CDR3 nucleotide sequence: TGTGCCAGCAGTTACTCAGGTTATCAGCCCCAGCATTTT. Translating it yields CASSYSGYQPQHF.

Only one count was recorded for this clone. The J gene is TRBJ1-5, the V gene TRBV5-1; D perhaps matches TRBD1 (5 bases). Deletions cut 0 bases from V and 3 bases from J, with 10 bases between. Germline V gene sequence: CDR1 SGHRS, CDR2 YFSETQ. This CDR3 comprises 15 residues. As DNA, the CDR3 is TGCGCCAGCAGCTTGGAGGCGACAGTCAATCAGCCCCAGCATTTT. Protein: CASSLEATVNQPQHF.

The chain is built from TRBV5-4 and TRBJ1-6; 9 bases fit TRBD1. This CDR3 region has 17 residues. Germline lookup yields CDR1 SGHNT and CDR2 YYREEE (reference sequence). V trimming: 4 bases; J trimming: 7 bases; junction bases outside the gene matches: 12. The chain's CDR3 is CASSTPLSGTGNSPLHF. DNA of the CDR3: TGTGCCAGCAGCACTCCCCTCTCGGGGACAGGGAATTCACCCCTCCACTTT. Filled out from reference TRBV5-4 and TRBJ1-6, the complete variable domain reads ETGVTQSPTHLIKTRGQQVTLRCSSQSGHNTVSWYQQALGQGPQFIFQYYREEENGRGNFPPRFSGLQFPNYSSELNVNALELDDSALYLCASSTPLSGTGNSPLHFGNGTRLTVT.

The chain employs TRBV27 and TRBJ2-3; TRBD1 matches 8 bases. The J segment lost 5 bases and the V segment lost 2 bases, leaving 3 bases of the junction unmatched. CDR1 MNHEY and CDR2 SMNVEV come from the germline V gene (reference sequence). The CDR3 covers 14 residues. The CDR3 nucleotides are TGTGCCAGCAGTTTACAGGGGGCTGAAGATACGCAGTATTTT. Translated, it gives CASSLQGAEDTQYF.

CDR3 nucleotide sequence: TGCGCCAGCAGCCAATCCGGACAGGAGTATCAAGAGACCCAGTACTTC. Protein: CASSQSGQEYQETQYF. The V gene is TRBV4-3, the J gene TRBJ2-5; 7 bases line up with TRBD1. Germline V gene sequence: CDR1 LGHNA, CDR2 YSLEER. The CDR3 is 16 amino acids. J lost 2 bases, V lost 2 bases, and 8 bases had no gene match.

This chain joins TRBV7-9 and TRBJ2-5; D uncertain. The CDR3 length is 13 residues. Germline V CDR1 and CDR2: SEHNR, FQNEAQ (reference sequence). V was shortened by 1 base and J by 1 base, with 4 bases between the two germline ends. This chain's CDR3 is CASSLGSQETQYF. The CDR3 region has the DNA TGTGCCAGCAGCTTAGGTTCCCAAGAGACCCAGTACTTC.

The chain is built from TRBV28 and TRBJ2-3; TRBD1 matches at 7 bases. After removal of 6 bases from V and 6 bases from J, the junction contained 12 bases not matched to a gene. This CDR3 contains 15 residues. Germline values: CDR1 MDHEN, CDR2 SYDVKM. This CDR3 reads CASRSMTGIRDTQYF. For the CDR3, the DNA is TGTGCCAGCAGGAGTATGACAGGGATTCGGGATACGCAGTATTTT.

Concerning this clone itself: In the same sample, other DNA sequences code for this CDR3. CDR3 DNA sequence: TGTGCCAGTAGCCTTGACAGGGACACTGAAGCTTTCTTT. Translation: CASSLDRDTEAFF. The rearrangement joins TRBV19 to TRBJ1-1; 7 bases line up with TRBD1. The germline gives CDR1 LNHDA, CDR2 SQIVND (reference sequence). Trimming at V came to 6 bases and at J to 3 bases, leaving 4 bases not matched to a gene. This CDR3 is built from 13 residues.

J is TRBJ2-4 and V is TRBV15; weak D call: TRBD1 (6 bases). Germline-derived CDR1 and CDR2 are LNHNV and YYDKDF (reference sequence). The CDR3 sequence is 17 residues long. Between the trimmed V and J ends, which lost 1 base and 2 bases, there was a span of 15 bases. CDR3 loop: CATSRVPLTGTKNIQYF. The CDR3 bases are TGTGCCACCAGCAGAGTCCCCCTCACAGGGACCAAAAACATTCAGTACTTC.

The V and J genes are TRBV7-2 and TRBJ2-7; D not certain. V dropped 3 bases and J dropped 3 bases, with 3 bases sitting between them. Germline-derived CDR1 and CDR2 are SGHTA and FQGNSA. The CDR3 is 11 amino acids. As DNA, the CDR3 is TGTGCCAGCAGCTTTTACTACGAGCAGTACTTC. It specifies CASSFYYEQYF.

The CDR3 nucleotides read TGTGCCAGCAGTTCCACAGGGTTGCAGCCCCAGCATTTT. As protein: CASSSTGLQPQHF. This chain uses TRBV6-1 with TRBJ1-5; D possibly corresponds to TRBD1 (6 bases). Germline lookup yields CDR1 MNHNS and CDR2 SASEGT. The germline V and J ends were trimmed by 5 bases and 7 bases, with 12 bases remaining between them. The CDR3 runs 13 residues.

This chain uses TRBV28 with TRBJ1-2; TRBD1 is a possible D gene (5 bases). The CDR3 totals 14 residues. Germline assignment: CDR1 MDHEN and CDR2 SYDVKM. Trimming left V 7 bases short and J 1 base short, with 13 bases between. For the CDR3, the DNA is TGTGCCAGCACCCTGGGGGGGTATAACTATGGCTACACCTTC. Encoded protein: CASTLGGYNYGYTF.

This chain joins TRBV6-6 and TRBJ1-4; 9 nucleotides agree with TRBD1. The germline V gene has CDR1 MNHNY and CDR2 SVGAGI (reference sequence). This CDR3 is 14 amino acids long. With 6 bases clipped from V and 4 bases from J, the junction kept 3 bases outside the gene matches. The CDR3 region has the DNA TGTGCCAGCAGACAGGGGGCAGGTAATGAAAAACTGTTTTTT. This sequence encodes CASRQGAGNEKLFF.

The chain links TRBV7-9 to TRBJ2-2; 8 nucleotides match TRBD1. The V gene's germline CDR1 is SEHNR and CDR2 FQNEAQ (reference sequence). With V trimmed by 6 bases and J by 1 base, 4 bases remained unmatched. The CDR3 loop spans 15 amino acids. CDR3 nucleotides: TGTGCCAGCAGTACCGGGACAGGGAACACCGGGGAGCTGTTTTTT. The encoded protein is CASSTGTGNTGELFF.

The chain's CDR3 is CASGFPRTGGLGQPQHF. CDR3 nucleotides: TGTGCTAGTGGTTTTCCGAGGACAGGGGGTTTGGGTCAGCCCCAGCATTTT. The chain employs TRBV12-5 and TRBJ1-5; TRBD1 matches at 10 bases. The CDR3 length is 17 residues. Losses at the gene ends were 3 bases for V and 6 bases for J; bases not matched to a gene: 11. Germline V lookup: CDR1 LGHNT, CDR2 FRNRAP.

The J gene is TRBJ2-7, the V gene TRBV28; 12 nucleotides match TRBD2. The CDR3 contains 15 residues. From germline, CDR1 is MDHEN and CDR2 SYDVKM. V lost 6 bases, J lost 1 base, and 4 bases stayed unmatched. The CDR3 reads CASRPTSGGSYEQYF. The CDR3 nucleotides read TGTGCCAGCAGGCCAACTAGCGGGGGGTCCTACGAGCAGTACTTC.

The rearrangement joins TRBV28 to TRBJ2-7; D not resolved. The V and J ends lost 1 base and 4 bases respectively, with 5 bases between them. The CDR3 extends over 12 amino acids. In germline, CDR1 is MDHEN, CDR2 SYDVKM. The CDR3 DNA reads TGTGCCAGCAGTTTATTAGAATACGAGCAGTACTTC. Translation: CASSLLEYEQYF.

The genes are TRBV29-1 and TRBJ1-2; D gene uncertain. Germline V CDR1 and CDR2: SQVTM, ANQGSEA. The CDR3 has 14 residues. V lost 6 bases and J 4 bases, leaving 18 bases between the germline ends. CDR3: CSVAPQGIGYGYTF. The CDR3 nucleotides read TGCAGCGTGGCTCCCCAAGGGATCGGCTATGGCTACACCTTC.